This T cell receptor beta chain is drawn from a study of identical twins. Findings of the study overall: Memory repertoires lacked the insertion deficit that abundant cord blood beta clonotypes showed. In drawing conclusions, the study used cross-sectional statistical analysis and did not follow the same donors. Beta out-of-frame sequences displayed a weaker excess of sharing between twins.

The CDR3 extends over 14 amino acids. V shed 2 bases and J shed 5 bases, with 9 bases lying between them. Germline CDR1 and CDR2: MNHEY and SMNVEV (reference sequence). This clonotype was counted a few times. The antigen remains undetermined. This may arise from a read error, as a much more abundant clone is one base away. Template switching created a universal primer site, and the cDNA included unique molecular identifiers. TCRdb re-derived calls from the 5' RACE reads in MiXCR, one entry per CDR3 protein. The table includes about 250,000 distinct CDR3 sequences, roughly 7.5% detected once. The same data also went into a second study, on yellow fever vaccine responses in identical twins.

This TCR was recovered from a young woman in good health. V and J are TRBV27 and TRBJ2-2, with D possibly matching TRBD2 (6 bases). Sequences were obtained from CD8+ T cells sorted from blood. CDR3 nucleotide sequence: TGTGCCAGCAGTTTAGGGGGGAGAACCGGGGAGCTGTTTTTT. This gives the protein CASSLGGRTGELFF.